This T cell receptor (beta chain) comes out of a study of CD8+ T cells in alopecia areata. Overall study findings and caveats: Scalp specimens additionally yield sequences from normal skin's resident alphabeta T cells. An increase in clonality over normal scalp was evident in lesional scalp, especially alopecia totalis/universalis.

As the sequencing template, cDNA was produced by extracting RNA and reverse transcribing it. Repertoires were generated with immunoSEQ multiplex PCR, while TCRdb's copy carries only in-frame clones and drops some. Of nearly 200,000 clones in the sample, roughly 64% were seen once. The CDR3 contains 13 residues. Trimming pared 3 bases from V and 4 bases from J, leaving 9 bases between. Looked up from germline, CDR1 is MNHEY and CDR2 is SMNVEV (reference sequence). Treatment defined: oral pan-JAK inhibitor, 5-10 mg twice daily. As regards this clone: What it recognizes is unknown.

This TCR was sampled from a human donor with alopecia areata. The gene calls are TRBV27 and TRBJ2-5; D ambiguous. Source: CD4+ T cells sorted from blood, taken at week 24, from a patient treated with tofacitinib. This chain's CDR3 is CASSFKAVETQYF. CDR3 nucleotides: TGTGCCAGCAGTTTTAAGGCGGTAGAGACCCAGTACTTC.